This T cell receptor beta chain was sequenced for a study of T cells after posttransplantation cyclophosphamide. Study-wide results and caveats: TRB clonality was highly associated with recipient CMV seropositivity and reactivation. Donor-recipient repertoire similarity was low at 1-2 months, rising over year one. Tissue-infiltrating T cells from skin or gut overlapped little with blood T cells.

Germline V gives CDR1 SGHNT, CDR2 YENEEA. CDR3 length: 17 residues. After removal of 3 bases from V and 1 base from J, the junction contained 10 bases not matched to a gene. The naive gate required viable CD3+CD4+ or CD3+CD8+ cells with CCR7+CD45RA+CD45RO-CD95-CD27+CD28+ phenotype. Repertoires were generated with immunoSEQ multiplex PCR, while TCRdb's copy carries only in-frame clones and drops some. Counted here are 8,500 to 9,500 clones, nearly 99% occurring once; the ten biggest clones make up 0.27%. As regards this clone: The antigen is not known.

V usage is TRBV11-3 and J usage is TRBJ2-3; TRBD2 aligns across 7 bases. What was sequenced was naive CD8+ T cells sorted from PBMCs. The source of this sequence is a man aged 50-59 years in good health, CMV-negative, and a related stem cell transplant donor. The CDR3 coding sequence is TGTGCCAGCAGCTTTAGTAGCGGGCCAGCACGCACAGATACGCAGTATTTT. It encodes CASSFSSGPARTDTQYF.